A single TCR beta chain is shown here with its context. No antigen is known for it. No base quality values were provided; no much bigger clone lies one nucleotide off. TCRbeta CDR3 regions were amplified from genomic DNA using the immunoSEQ Assay, a bias-controlled multiplex PCR. The study's processing was this. The number of nucleated cells in each sample was estimated from the amplification of reference gene primers within the assay. Sequence reads were collapsed and filtered to measure the absolute abundance of every unique TCRbeta CDR3 rearrangement. For each sample, productive Simpson clonality was calculated as the square root of Simpson's diversity index over productive rearrangements. What TCRdb holds here is the immuneACCESS table cut down to in-frame rearrangements. Part of the clones is not present; checked against another copy, under half of the missing clones reflect an unresolved V gene, and the others are unexplained. D and trimming were read from the DNA, whereas the V and J calls and clone size are those reported in that table. A total of roughly 300,000 clones appear in this sample, roughly 90% of them only once. The ten largest clones represent under 3% of the sample.

The source of the sample is a study of blood T cell repertoires in COVID-19 (dated by TCRdb to 2020 to 2022). Context from the whole study: Collaborator samples came from the United States, Italy and Spain and covered acute and convalescent phases of COVID-19. A freely available public database, intended as a resource for researchers studying the immune response to SARS-CoV-2, is where the repertoires were released. HLA class I and class II types, where available, came from metadata supplied by the sample provider rather than from assay-based typing. The material from the prospective study consisted of cDNA or gDNA derived from T cells, B-cell-depleted T cells, or PBMCs. The samples were drawn from the first 160 participants of the ongoing ImmuneRACE study and from 950 to 1,500 subjects provided by 6 global collaborators. The dataset comprised deeply sampled blood TCRbeta repertoires from subjects exposed to, actively infected with, or recovered from COVID-19. Nearly every sample came with metadata listing a de-identified subject ID, COVID-19 status, age in years and sex.

Study-wide findings and limitations: The amount of clinical and demographic metadata varied by source and participant and was provided uncurated.

Participants in the prospective study were aged 18 to 89 years, lived in some 24 United States geographic areas, and enrolled through a virtual design. Cohort assignment in the prospective study relied on participant-reported clinical history from a screening survey and a study questionnaire. Each participant in the prospective study had whole blood, serum and a nasopharyngeal or oropharyngeal swab collected by mobile phlebotomists. Participants in the prospective study had the option to provide additional blood draws and questionnaires over an approximately 2-month period. Prospective study blood samples were shipped either frozen or at room temperature before DNA extraction. CDR1 and CDR2 are drawn from the germline V gene: SGHVS, FQNEAQ. The V end loses 4 bases and the J end loses 5 bases, and a stretch of 16 bases separates them. The CDR3 contains 15 residues, cysteine and phenylalanine counted. Left in the record is the CDR3 DNA by itself, 45 bases read in frame from the first base.

The specimen was PBMCs or T cells enriched from blood (not recorded which). The receptor was derived from a woman between 35 and 50 years old with acute COVID-19. The chain couples TRBV7-8 to TRBJ2-3; TRBD2 is a weak D gene call, 7 bases matching. The nucleotide sequence is TGTGCCAGCAGCTGGATTGGGGGGGCCGGAGATACGCAGTATTTT. It translates as CASSWIGGAGDTQYF.